Listed below are T cell receptor beta chains from one sample, sequenced in a study of T cell responses to AZD1222 COVID-19 vaccine. Repertoires were generated with immunoSEQ multiplex PCR, while TCRdb's copy carries only in-frame clones and drops some. Counted here are around 180,000 clones, around 89% occurring once; the ten biggest clones make up around 6.4%. The sample was peripheral blood, taken on day 0 of AZD1222 vaccination. The receptors were gathered from an adult in good health. CDR3s include the opening cysteine and the closing phenylalanine or tryptophan. Each record gives: V gene, J gene, CDR3 length, clone size, D gene, CDR3 protein, CDR3 DNA. The D gene is left open where the match is weak. Only part of the rows carry a size: once, few, many, or a class if the clone is expanded.

V gene: TRBV28
J gene: TRBJ2-5
CDR3 length: 18
clone size: NA
D gene: NA
CDR3 protein: CASSLFGLGTAQKETQYF
CDR3 DNA: TGTGCCAGCAGTTTATTCGGGTTGGGGACGGCTCAGAAAGAGACCCAGTACTTC

V gene: TRBV7-9
J gene: TRBJ1-5
CDR3 length: 15
clone size: NA
D gene: NA
CDR3 protein: CASSPPGHFNQPQHF
CDR3 DNA: TGTGCCAGCAGCCCTCCGGGACACTTCAATCAGCCCCAGCATTTT

V gene: TRBV24-1
J gene: TRBJ1-5
CDR3 length: 13
clone size: NA
D gene: NA
CDR3 protein: CATSEYSNQPQHF
CDR3 DNA: TGTGCCACCAGTGAGTATAGCAATCAGCCCCAGCATTTT

V gene: TRBV6-6
J gene: TRBJ2-1
CDR3 length: 15
clone size: NA
D gene: TRBD2
CDR3 protein: CASSYTSGRGNEQFF
CDR3 DNA: TGTGCCAGCAGTTACACTAGCGGGAGGGGCAATGAGCAGTTCTTC

V gene: TRBV28
J gene: TRBJ2-1
CDR3 length: 12
clone size: NA
D gene: NA
CDR3 protein: CASRGTPDEQFF
CDR3 DNA: TGTGCCAGCAGGGGGACTCCTGATGAGCAGTTCTTC

V gene: TRBV18
J gene: TRBJ2-7
CDR3 length: 14
clone size: NA
D gene: NA
CDR3 protein: CASSHNRDSYEQYF
CDR3 DNA: TGTGCCAGCTCACACAACAGGGACTCCTACGAGCAGTACTTC

V gene: TRBV27
J gene: TRBJ1-6
CDR3 length: 14
clone size: NA
D gene: NA
CDR3 protein: CASSGPSYNSPLHF
CDR3 DNA: TGTGCCAGCAGTGGCCCCAGCTATAATTCACCCCTCCACTTT

V gene: TRBV6-1
J gene: TRBJ1-5
CDR3 length: 17
clone size: NA
D gene: TRBD1
CDR3 protein: CASSGGPGGGVNQPQHF
CDR3 DNA: TGTGCCAGCAGTGGGGGCCCAGGGGGTGGGGTGAATCAGCCCCAGCATTTT

V gene: TRBV30
J gene: TRBJ2-7
CDR3 length: 12
clone size: NA
D gene: NA
CDR3 protein: CAWSVQHYEQYF
CDR3 DNA: TGTGCCTGGAGTGTACAGCACTACGAGCAGTACTTC

V gene: TRBV7-2
J gene: TRBJ2-3
CDR3 length: 14
clone size: NA
D gene: NA
CDR3 protein: CASSGGYYTDTQYF
CDR3 DNA: TGTGCCAGCAGTGGCGGCTACTACACAGATACGCAGTATTTT

V gene: TRBV18
J gene: TRBJ2-3
CDR3 length: 15
clone size: NA
D gene: NA
CDR3 protein: CASSPLGGTTDTQYF
CDR3 DNA: TGTGCCAGCTCACCCCTTGGGGGCACTACAGATACGCAGTATTTT

V gene: TRBV4-2
J gene: TRBJ1-2
CDR3 length: 15
clone size: NA
D gene: NA
CDR3 protein: CASSQESERYYGYTF
CDR3 DNA: TGTGCCAGCAGCCAAGAGTCGGAGCGATACTATGGCTACACCTTC

V gene: TRBV6-1
J gene: TRBJ2-3
CDR3 length: 16
clone size: NA
D gene: NA
CDR3 protein: CASSEIVSLSTDTQYF
CDR3 DNA: TGTGCCAGCAGTGAAATTGTTAGTTTGAGCACAGATACGCAGTATTTT

V gene: TRBV7-2
J gene: TRBJ2-7
CDR3 length: 15
clone size: once
D gene: TRBD2
CDR3 protein: CASSPSGGTSYEQYF
CDR3 DNA: TGTGCCAGCAGCCCTAGCGGGGGTACCTCCTACGAGCAGTACTTC

V gene: TRBV7-2
J gene: TRBJ2-4
CDR3 length: 15
clone size: NA
D gene: TRBD1
CDR3 protein: CASSYRGFAKNIQYF
CDR3 DNA: TGTGCCAGCAGCTACAGGGGTTTCGCCAAAAACATTCAGTACTTC

V gene: TRBV9
J gene: TRBJ1-3
CDR3 length: 17
clone size: NA
D gene: NA
CDR3 protein: CASSTGGGGYSGNTIYF
CDR3 DNA: TGTGCCAGCAGCACTGGCGGGGGGGGTTACTCTGGAAACACCATATATTTT

V gene: TRBV19
J gene: TRBJ2-1
CDR3 length: 15
clone size: NA
D gene: TRBD1
CDR3 protein: CASSTPGTGYNEQFF
CDR3 DNA: TGTGCCAGTAGTACTCCCGGGACAGGTTACAATGAGCAGTTCTTC